The 28 T cell receptor beta chains in this list originate from one sample, sequenced in a study of blood T cell repertoires in COVID-19. This table comes from immunoSEQ multiplex PCR, and its TCRdb copy is limited to in-frame clones, with some not included. Found here are under 150,000 clones, around 79% of them singletons; the top ten hold less than 3%. Source material: PBMCs or T cells enriched from blood (not recorded which). These receptor sequences come from a woman aged 50 to 60 who had recovered from COVID-19.

The V gene is TRBV5-6, the J gene TRBJ1-3; TRBD1 matches at 7 bases. Germline CDR1 reads SGHDT; CDR2 reads YYEEEE. There are 15 residues in the CDR3. Trimming took 4 bases from V and 3 from J; bases not matched to a gene: 7. The CDR3 protein is CASSPGTADGNTIYF. The DNA for the CDR3 is TGTGCCAGCAGCCCCGGGACAGCAGATGGAAACACCATATATTTT.

This clone showed up just a few times. This sequence joins TRBV10-3 and TRBJ2-2, with D perhaps TRBD2 (6 bases). V shed 8 bases and J shed 3 bases, with 13 bases lying between them. CDR1 is ENHRY, CDR2 SYGVKD, per germline. The CDR3 has 14 residues. The chain's CDR3 is CAIGGAVYTGELFF. The CDR3 DNA reads as TGTGCCATCGGAGGGGCGGTATACACCGGGGAGCTGTTTTTT.

The chain has TRBV9 and TRBJ2-4, with a possible D match to TRBD2 (6 bases). Germline CDR1 and CDR2: SGDLS and YYNGEE. With 5 bases removed from V and 6 bases from J, the gap between germline ends came to 9 bases. This CDR3 is 12 amino acids long. CDR3 sequence reads: CASSGDSNIQYF. The CDR3 DNA is TGTGCCAGCAGTGGGGACTCAAACATTCAGTACTTC.

The chain is built from TRBV30 and TRBJ2-5, with 7 bases matching TRBD1. This CDR3 comprises 12 residues. Germline lookup yields CDR1 GTSNPN and CDR2 SVGIG (reference sequence). Trimming removed 8 bases from V and 3 bases from J; junction bases left unmatched: 6. CDR3 in amino acids: CAGGQLEETQYF. CDR3 coding DNA: TGTGCCGGGGGACAGTTAGAAGAGACCCAGTACTTC.

V gene TRBV9 combines with J gene TRBJ2-1; 10 bases match TRBD2. The CDR3 is made up of 15 amino acids. Germline assignment: CDR1 SGDLS and CDR2 YYNGEE. J was trimmed by 2 bases and V by 4 bases; bases with no gene match: 3. The CDR3 nucleotides are TGTGCCAGCAGCACGAGCGGGAGGGCCTACAATGAGCAGTTCTTC. Translating it yields CASSTSGRAYNEQFF.

The chain joins TRBV29-1 to TRBJ2-3; 8 bases are shared with TRBD2. CDR1 and CDR2 from the germline V gene are SQVTM and ANQGSEA. V trimming: 6 bases; J trimming: 0 bases; junction bases outside the gene matches: 5. This CDR3 has 14 residues. For the CDR3, the DNA is TGCAGCGTGAACGGGGGGGATAGCACAGATACGCAGTATTTT. This translates into CSVNGGDSTDTQYF.

The DNA of the CDR3 is TGTGCCAGCAGCTTAGTGACCCGGGGGGCCGCGCAGTACTTC. It is translated as CASSLVTRGAAQYF. The chain is built from TRBV7-9 and TRBJ2-7, with a possible D match to TRBD2 (7 bases). This CDR3 is built from 14 residues. The germline V gene has CDR1 SEHNR and CDR2 FQNEAQ (reference sequence). V was cut by 1 base and J by 9 bases, with 16 bases left in between.

This chain links TRBV7-8 with TRBJ1-2; no clear D gene. Trimming took off 5 bases at V and 0 bases at J, with 10 bases between the two ends. CDR1 is SGHVS and CDR2 is FQNEAQ in the germline V gene. This CDR3 has 14 residues. CDR3 loop: CASSPLVANYGYTF. The CDR3 DNA reads as TGTGCCAGCAGCCCCCTGGTAGCTAACTATGGCTACACCTTC.

The chain joins TRBV2 to TRBJ2-5, with 8 bases lining up with TRBD2. The trim removed 8 bases at V and 4 bases at J, leaving 12 bases unmatched. The CDR3 totals 15 residues. From germline, CDR1 is SNHLY and CDR2 FYNNEI. CDR3 protein: CASRAVLADAETQYF. CDR3 DNA: TGTGCCAGCCGAGCCGTACTAGCGGATGCAGAGACCCAGTACTTC.

This clone was observed a handful of times. The chain recombines TRBV2 with TRBJ2-1; 9 bases agree with TRBD2. This CDR3 is 14 amino acids long. Germline CDR1 and CDR2: SNHLY and FYNNEI. Trimming cost V 10 bases and J 8 bases; bases outside gene matches: 12. Here the CDR3 reads CAIPRGGGEYEQFF. Here the CDR3 DNA reads TGTGCCATCCCGCGGGGGGGAGGTGAATATGAGCAGTTCTTC.

The V gene is TRBV11-2, the J gene TRBJ2-3, with a weak D call TRBD1 (6 bases). Germline V gives CDR1 SGHAT, CDR2 FQNNGV. This CDR3 is 15 amino acids long. Trimming cost V 5 bases and J 5 bases, with 17 bases left between them. The CDR3 sequence: CASSPPGQGEDTQYF. The CDR3 nucleotides read TGTGCCAGCAGCCCCCCGGGACAAGGTGAAGATACGCAGTATTTT.

V usage is TRBV10-3 and J usage is TRBJ2-5; 12 nucleotides line up with TRBD2. Germline assignment: CDR1 ENHRY and CDR2 SYGVKD. The junction had 9 bases not matched to a gene; V was cut back by 9 bases and J by 4 bases. This CDR3 has 15 amino acids. The CDR3 sequence: CAIGLAGKGPETQYF. DNA of the CDR3: TGTGCCATAGGACTAGCGGGAAAAGGGCCAGAGACCCAGTACTTC.

The chain carries TRBV7-2 and TRBJ2-5; D unresolved. V shed 3 bases and J shed 2 bases, with 13 bases lying between them. The germline V gene has CDR1 SGHTA and CDR2 FQGNSA. The CDR3 contains 15 residues. CDR3 region: CASSFAIGLQETQYF. CDR3 sequence (DNA): TGTGCCAGCAGCTTTGCCATTGGGCTACAAGAGACCCAGTACTTC.

The J gene is TRBJ2-3, the V gene TRBV6-5; no firm D call. CDR3 size: 13 residues. Germline loops: CDR1 MNHEY, CDR2 SVGAGI. V was clipped by 6 bases and J by 4 bases, with 11 bases between them. The CDR3, as DNA: TGTGCCAGCAGGGTCCCTCGGGCAGATACGCAGTATTTT. Amino acid sequence: CASRVPRADTQYF.

This rearrangement joins TRBV3-1 (or the pseudogene TRBV3-2) to TRBJ1-3, with TRBD1 matching 7 bases. Germline lookup yields CDR1 LGHDT and CDR2 YNNKEL (reference sequence). CDR3 length: 15 residues. V shed 4 bases and J 0 bases; nucleotides not matched to a gene: 3. In DNA, the CDR3 is TGTGCCAGCAGCCCAAGGACAGGCTCTGGAAACACCATATATTTT. Translation gives CASSPRTGSGNTIYF.

The chain combines TRBV28 with TRBJ1-5, with D maybe TRBD1 (6 bases). The CDR3 extends over 15 amino acids. Germline V gene data show CDR1 as MDHEN and CDR2 as SYDVKM. V was pared by 3 bases and J by 3 bases, with 12 bases between. CDR3 in DNA: TGTGCCAGCAGTTTCTGGGGGCAGGACAATCAGCCCCAGCATTTT. Translating it yields CASSFWGQDNQPQHF.

The chain combines TRBV9 with TRBJ1-1; TRBD1 is a possible D gene (5 bases). There are 13 residues in the CDR3. V gave up 3 bases and J gave up 3 bases, with 9 bases separating them. Germline V gene data show CDR1 as SGDLS and CDR2 as YYNGEE. The CDR3 loop reads CASSAGVDTEAFF. The CDR3 DNA is TGTGCCAGCAGCGCGGGGGTGGACACTGAAGCTTTCTTT.

The rearrangement uses TRBV30 and TRBJ1-2; TRBD1 might be the D (5 bases). CDR3 size: 14 residues. CDR1 is GTSNPN, CDR2 SVGIG, per germline (reference sequence). With 5 bases removed from V and 2 bases from J, the gap between germline ends came to 15 bases. In nucleotides, the CDR3 is TGTGCCTGGGACGCGGGACGGGTAAACTATGGCTACACCTTC. This translates into CAWDAGRVNYGYTF. Together with reference TRBV30 and TRBJ1-2, the CDR3 gives the full variable domain: SQTIHQWPATLVQPVGSPLSLECTVEGTSNPNLYWYRQAAGRGLQLLFYSVGIGQISSEVPQNLSASRPQDRQFILSSKKLLLSDSGFYLCAWDAGRVNYGYTFGSGTRLTVV.

J is TRBJ1-3 and V is TRBV9; 8 bases agree with TRBD1. CDR1 and CDR2 (germline): SGDLS, YYNGEE. V trimming: 3 bases; J trimming: 0 bases; junction bases outside the gene matches: 5. The CDR3 has 16 residues. CDR3 DNA sequence: TGTGCCAGCAGCGCGGGGACAGGAAGCTCTGGAAACACCATATATTTT. It translates to CASSAGTGSSGNTIYF.

This clone was seen a few times. V usage is TRBV5-1 and J usage is TRBJ2-2; 9 nucleotides agree with TRBD1. With V trimmed by 3 bases and J by 6 bases, 3 bases remained unmatched. Germline V CDR1 and CDR2: SGHRS, YFSETQ. CDR3 length: 14 amino acids. CDR3 sequence reads: CASSWDREAGELFF. CDR3 nucleotides: TGCGCCAGCAGCTGGGACAGGGAGGCCGGGGAGCTGTTTTTT.

This chain connects TRBV27 to TRBJ1-6; possible D gene TRBD1, 5 bases. There are 14 residues in the CDR3. V lost 6 bases and J lost 6, with 12 bases in between. In germline, CDR1 is MNHEY, CDR2 SMNVEV (reference sequence). The CDR3 here is CASRASGGNSPLHF. CDR3 in DNA: TGTGCCAGCAGGGCCTCCGGGGGTAATTCACCCCTCCACTTT.

This clone was observed a few times. V usage is TRBV2 and J usage is TRBJ2-3; D is perhaps TRBD2 (6 bases). Germline V lookup: CDR1 SNHLY, CDR2 FYNNEI. Trimming removed 2 bases from V and 2 bases from J, with 14 bases in between. CDR3 length: 16 residues. The CDR3 nucleotides read TGTGCCAGCAGTGAAAGCGGGCAATTCCTCACAGATACGCAGTATTTT. Translated: CASSESGQFLTDTQYF.

The V call is TRBV15, the J call TRBJ1-5; D gene unclear. Trimming removed 7 bases at V and 6 bases at J, with 13 bases between. Germline V lookup: CDR1 LNHNV, CDR2 YYDKDF (reference sequence). There are 13 residues in the CDR3. CDR3 amino acids: CATNRGAAQPQHF. The CDR3, as DNA: TGTGCCACCAATCGGGGTGCGGCTCAGCCCCAGCATTTT.

J is TRBJ2-3 and V is TRBV6-2 or TRBV6-3, with 10 positions matching TRBD2. Per germline, CDR1 MNHEY and CDR2 SVGEGT. Germline trimming cut 2 bases from V and 3 bases from J; bases unmatched to any gene: 8. CDR3 length equals 17 residues. The CDR3 spells CASSYGLAGAGTDTQYF. The DNA for the CDR3 is TGTGCCAGCAGTTACGGCCTAGCGGGAGCTGGTACAGATACGCAGTATTTT.

The J gene is TRBJ1-2, the V gene TRBV13; 7 bases align to TRBD1. Looked up from germline, CDR1 is PRHDT and CDR2 is FYEKMQ (reference sequence). V gave up 4 bases and J gave up 2 bases; unmatched junction bases: 10. The CDR3 totals 16 residues. The DNA for the CDR3 is TGTGCCAGCAGCTCCCCTGGGGACAGCAAAAACTATGGCTACACCTTC. Its protein is CASSSPGDSKNYGYTF. The whole variable domain, remainder taken from reference TRBV13 and TRBJ1-2, is AAGVIQSPRHLIKEKRETATLKCYPIPRHDTVYWYQQGPGQDPQFLISFYEKMQSDKGSIPDRFSAQQFSDYHSELNMSSLELGDSALYFCASSSPGDSKNYGYTFGSGTRLTVV.

The chain employs TRBV2 and TRBJ1-2; the match to TRBD1 covers 8 bases. With 6 bases clipped from V and 4 bases from J, the junction kept 4 bases outside the gene matches. Germline V gene data show CDR1 as SNHLY and CDR2 as FYNNEI. This CDR3 is 13 amino acids long. CDR3 nucleotides: TGTGCCAGCAGCCAGGGGGCCCTCTATGGCTACACCTTC. Translated: CASSQGALYGYTF.

This chain connects TRBV12-3 or TRBV12-4 to TRBJ1-2; D might be TRBD1 (6 bases). The CDR3 is 12 residues long. Trimming took 5 bases from V and 8 from J, leaving 12 bases between them. CDR3 sequence (DNA): TGTGCCAGCAGTCCTCGGACAGACGGCTACACCTTC. Its translation is CASSPRTDGYTF.

This clone has only a few counts. The chain is built from TRBV20-1 and TRBJ2-7; D possibly corresponds to TRBD1 (5 bases). The CDR3 contains 11 residues. Trimming pared 5 bases from V and 6 bases from J, leaving 11 bases between. In germline, CDR1 is DFQATT, CDR2 SNEGSKA (reference sequence). CDR3 amino acids: CSAARVGEQYF. Here the CDR3 DNA reads TGCAGTGCTGCCAGGGTGGGCGAGCAGTACTTC.